Listed below are T cell receptor beta chains from one sample, sequenced in a study of shared clonotypes between healthy human individuals. Libraries were prepared by immunoSEQ multiplex PCR; TCRdb keeps only in-frame clonotypes and omits some of them. The repertoire includes more than 600,000 clones, about 92% of them detected once, and 24% sits in the top ten. Sequenced material: naive CD8+ T cells sorted from blood. Receptors originate from a man aged 30 to 39 in good health. CDR3s include the opening cysteine and the closing phenylalanine or tryptophan. Not every row has a clone size; where given, it reads once, few, many or a size class.

clone_size j_call v_call cdr3_aa
NA TRBJ2-2 TRBV19 CASSIDRGYTGELFF
once TRBJ2-3 TRBV27 CASSLGTSGRGGTDTQYF
NA TRBJ2-7 TRBV29-1 CSVETGTGVSYEQYF
NA TRBJ2-7 TRBV7-8 CASSPVVWTPYEQYF
NA TRBJ2-7 TRBV27 CASSSRDRGYEQYF
NA TRBJ2-7 TRBV7-9 CASSLRVAGATYEQYF
NA TRBJ2-1 TRBV7-8 CASSSSIEQFF
NA TRBJ2-5 TRBV27 CASSYEYF
NA TRBJ2-1 TRBV6-5 CASRKSNEQFF
NA TRBJ2-5 TRBV7-9 CASSSPVGEGRLWETQYF
NA TRBJ2-1 TRBV4-1 CASSQTDGSYNEQFF
NA TRBJ2-2 TRBV9 CASSGSSGSTGELFF
many TRBJ2-7 TRBV2 CASSEAGAGIYEQYF
NA TRBJ2-1 TRBV27 CASSSGTSGSQFF
NA TRBJ1-2 TRBV29-1 CSVPWRDRSYGYTF
NA TRBJ2-2 TRBV4-3 CASSQDRSFNTGELFF
NA TRBJ2-2 TRBV7-9 CASSSLVTGELFF
NA TRBJ2-1 TRBV6-1 CASGLIYNEQFF
NA TRBJ2-3 TRBV4-1 CASSLGTSQHTQYF
NA TRBJ2-7 TRBV11-2 CASSPELQRDFYEQYF
NA TRBJ2-7 TRBV19 CASSIQTGQTYEQYF
NA TRBJ2-1 TRBV5-1 CASSLTSGSGNEQFF
NA TRBJ1-1 TRBV2 CASSEAGRGTEAFF
NA TRBJ2-2 TRBV11-2 CASSLAPKLAGQITGELFF
NA TRBJ2-3 TRBV10-2 CASKAGPDTQYF
once TRBJ1-2 TRBV6-5 CASSNKQQDHYGYTF
NA TRBJ2-2 TRBV6-5 CASSRTQNGELFF
NA TRBJ2-2 TRBV11-2 CASSRLEIRTANTGELFF
NA TRBJ2-2 TRBV5-1 CASSLAVDPGELFF
NA TRBJ2-1 TRBV19 CASSIVAREGFVGYNEQFF
few TRBJ2-7 TRBV6-1 CASSADRGRFYEQYF
NA TRBJ2-4 TRBV11-2 CASSIRLTGTSGIKNIQYF
NA TRBJ1-2 TRBV19 CASRPLGGQETNYGYTF
NA TRBJ2-3 TRBV4-1 CASSQEDLAGELDTQYF
few TRBJ2-2 TRBV7-9 CASSTTSSTGELFF
NA TRBJ2-5 TRBV7-9 CASSRMWGLVQETQYF
NA TRBJ2-5 TRBV10-2 CATVGQGKESEETQYF
NA TRBJ2-7 TRBV7-6 CASSSGLAGGEQYF
NA TRBJ2-1 TRBV7-2 CASTTPGLGEQFF
NA TRBJ2-5 TRBV30 CAWRGQGDTAQETQYF
NA TRBJ1-5 TRBV4-1 CASSQDLSQTHNQPQHF
NA TRBJ2-7 TRBV25-1 CASREGYRGLYEQYF
NA TRBJ2-1 TRBV7-2 CASSSQYNEQFF
NA TRBJ1-4 TRBV9 CASSVGDRGGEKLFF
NA TRBJ2-1 TRBV29-1 CSVEERRNEQFF
NA TRBJ2-7 TRBV7-9 CASRNQRERSYEQYF
NA TRBJ2-2 TRBV5-1 CASSLDSSGLAGELFF
NA TRBJ2-1 TRBV29-1 CSVGQATYNEQFF
NA TRBJ2-3 TRBV15 CATSRDGLGGTDTQYF
NA TRBJ2-7 TRBV25-1 CASSELGVYEQYF
NA TRBJ2-1 TRBV5-1 CASSQPSGSDEQFF
NA TRBJ2-7 TRBV5-5 CASSSPQGLLSYEQYF
NA TRBJ1-5 TRBV12-5 CASGPGDSNQPQHF
NA TRBJ2-1 TRBV29-1 CSVVPGRGANNEQFF
NA TRBJ1-2 TRBV9 CASSVVDREGYTF
NA TRBJ2-3 TRBV7-9 CASTSDVVGESTDTQYF
NA TRBJ2-1 TRBV6-1 CASRLLAGYANEQFF
NA TRBJ1-4 TRBV15 CATSRDPPGKLFF
NA TRBJ2-1 TRBV29-1 CSVEASGQGAYNEQFF